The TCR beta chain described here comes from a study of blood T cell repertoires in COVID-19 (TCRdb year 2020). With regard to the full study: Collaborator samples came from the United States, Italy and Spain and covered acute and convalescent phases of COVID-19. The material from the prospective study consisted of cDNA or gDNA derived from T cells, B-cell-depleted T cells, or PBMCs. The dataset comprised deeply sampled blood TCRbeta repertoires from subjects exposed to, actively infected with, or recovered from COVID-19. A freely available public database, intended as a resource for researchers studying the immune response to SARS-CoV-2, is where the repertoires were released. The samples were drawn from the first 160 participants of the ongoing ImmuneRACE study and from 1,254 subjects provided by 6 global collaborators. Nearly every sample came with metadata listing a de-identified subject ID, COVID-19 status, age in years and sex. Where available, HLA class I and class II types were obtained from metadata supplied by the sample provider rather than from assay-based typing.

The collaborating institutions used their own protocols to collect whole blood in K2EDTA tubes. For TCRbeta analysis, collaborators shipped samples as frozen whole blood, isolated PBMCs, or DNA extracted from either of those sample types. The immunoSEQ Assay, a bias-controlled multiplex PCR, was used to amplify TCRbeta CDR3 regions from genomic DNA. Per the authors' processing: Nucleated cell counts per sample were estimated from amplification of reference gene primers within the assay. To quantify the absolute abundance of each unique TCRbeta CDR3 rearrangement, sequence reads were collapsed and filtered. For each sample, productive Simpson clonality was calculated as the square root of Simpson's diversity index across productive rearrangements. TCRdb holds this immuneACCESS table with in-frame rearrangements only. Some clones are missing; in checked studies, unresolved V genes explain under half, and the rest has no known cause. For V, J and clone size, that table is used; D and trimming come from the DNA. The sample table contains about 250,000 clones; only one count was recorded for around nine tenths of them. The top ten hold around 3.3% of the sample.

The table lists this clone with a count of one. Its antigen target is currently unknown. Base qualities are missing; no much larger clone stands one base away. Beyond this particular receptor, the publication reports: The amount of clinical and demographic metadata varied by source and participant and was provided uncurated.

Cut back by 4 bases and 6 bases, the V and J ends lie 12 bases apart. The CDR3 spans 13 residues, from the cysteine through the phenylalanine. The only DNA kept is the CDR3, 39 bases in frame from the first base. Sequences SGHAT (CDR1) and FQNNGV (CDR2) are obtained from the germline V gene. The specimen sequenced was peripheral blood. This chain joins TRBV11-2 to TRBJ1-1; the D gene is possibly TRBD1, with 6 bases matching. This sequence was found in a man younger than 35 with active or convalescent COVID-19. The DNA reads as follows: TGTGCCAGCAGCTGGGGGGGGCGTTCTGAAGCTTTCTTT. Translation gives CASSWGGRSEAFF.